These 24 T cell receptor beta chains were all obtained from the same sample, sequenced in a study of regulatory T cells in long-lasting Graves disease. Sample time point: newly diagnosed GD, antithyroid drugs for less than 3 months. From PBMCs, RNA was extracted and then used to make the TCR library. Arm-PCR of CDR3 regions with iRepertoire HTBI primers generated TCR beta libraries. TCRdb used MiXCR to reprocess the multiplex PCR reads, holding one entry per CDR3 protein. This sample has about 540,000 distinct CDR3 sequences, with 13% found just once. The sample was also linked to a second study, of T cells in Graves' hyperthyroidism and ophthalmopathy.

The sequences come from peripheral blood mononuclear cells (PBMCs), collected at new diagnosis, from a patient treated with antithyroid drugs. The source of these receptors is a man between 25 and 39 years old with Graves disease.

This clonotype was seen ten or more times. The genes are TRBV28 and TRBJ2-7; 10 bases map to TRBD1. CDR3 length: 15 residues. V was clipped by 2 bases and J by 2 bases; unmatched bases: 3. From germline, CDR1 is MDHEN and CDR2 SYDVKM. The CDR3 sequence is CASSLPGTGAYEQYF. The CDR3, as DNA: TGTGCCAGCAGTTTACCTGGGACAGGGGCCTACGAGCAGTACTTC. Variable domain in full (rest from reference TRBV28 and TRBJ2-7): DVKVTQSSRYLVKRTGEKVFLECVQDMDHENMFWYRQDPGLGLRLIYFSYDVKMKEKGDIPEGYSVSREKKERFSLILESASTNQTSMYLCASSLPGTGAYEQYFGPGTRLTVT.

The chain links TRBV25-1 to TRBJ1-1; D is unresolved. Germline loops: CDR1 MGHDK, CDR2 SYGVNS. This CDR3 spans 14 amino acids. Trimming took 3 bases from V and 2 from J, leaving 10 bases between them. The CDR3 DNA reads TGTGCCAGCAGTGATACCAGGCAAAACACTGAAGCTTTCTTT. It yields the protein CASSDTRQNTEAFF.

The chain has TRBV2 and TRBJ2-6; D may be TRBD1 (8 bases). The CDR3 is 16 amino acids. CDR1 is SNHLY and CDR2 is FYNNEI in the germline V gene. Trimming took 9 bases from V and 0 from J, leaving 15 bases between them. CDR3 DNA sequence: TGTGCCAGACAGGGGGGGTCTTTCTCTGGGGCCAACGTCCTGACTTTC. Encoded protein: CARQGGSFSGANVLTF. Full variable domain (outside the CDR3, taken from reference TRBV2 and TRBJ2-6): EPEVTQTPSHQVTQMGQEVILRCVPISNHLYFYWYRQILGQKVEFLVSFYNNEISEKSEIFDDQFSVERPDGSNFTLKIRSTKLEDSAMYFCARQGGSFSGANVLTFGAGSRLTVL.

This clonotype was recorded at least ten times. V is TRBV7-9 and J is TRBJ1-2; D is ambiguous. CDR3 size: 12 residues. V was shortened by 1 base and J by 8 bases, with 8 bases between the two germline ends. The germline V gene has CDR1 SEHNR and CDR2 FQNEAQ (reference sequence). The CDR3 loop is CASSLGTVGYTF. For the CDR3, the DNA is TGTGCCAGCAGCTTAGGCACAGTGGGCTACACCTTC.

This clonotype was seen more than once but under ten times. The CDR3 DNA sequence: TGTGCCAGCGGACGTACCGGGACAGAGTCCTACGAGCAGTACTTC. Residues: CASGRTGTESYEQYF. The V call is TRBV25-1, the J call TRBJ2-7, with TRBD1 matching over 7 bases. Trimming cost V 8 bases and J 1 base; bases outside gene matches: 11. The CDR3 is made up of 15 amino acids. In germline, CDR1 is MGHDK, CDR2 SYGVNS.

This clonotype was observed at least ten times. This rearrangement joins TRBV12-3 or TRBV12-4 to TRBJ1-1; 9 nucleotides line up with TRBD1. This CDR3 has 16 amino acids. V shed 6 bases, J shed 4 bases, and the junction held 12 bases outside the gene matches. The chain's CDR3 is CASSSRTGAVGTEAFF. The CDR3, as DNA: TGTGCCAGCAGCTCGCGGACAGGGGCCGTTGGCACTGAAGCTTTCTTT.

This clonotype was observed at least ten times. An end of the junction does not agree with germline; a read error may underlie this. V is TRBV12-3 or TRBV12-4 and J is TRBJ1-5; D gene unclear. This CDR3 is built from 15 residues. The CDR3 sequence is CASSLALTGNQPQHF. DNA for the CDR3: TGTGCCAGCAGCTTAGCTCTGACTGGCAATCAGCCCCAGCATTTT.

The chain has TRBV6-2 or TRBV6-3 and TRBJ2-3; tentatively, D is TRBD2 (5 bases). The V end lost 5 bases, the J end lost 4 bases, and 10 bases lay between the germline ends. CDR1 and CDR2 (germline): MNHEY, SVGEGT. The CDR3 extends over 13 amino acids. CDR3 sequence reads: CASSDGVADTQYF. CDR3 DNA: TGTGCCAGCAGTGACGGGGTAGCAGATACGCAGTATTTT.

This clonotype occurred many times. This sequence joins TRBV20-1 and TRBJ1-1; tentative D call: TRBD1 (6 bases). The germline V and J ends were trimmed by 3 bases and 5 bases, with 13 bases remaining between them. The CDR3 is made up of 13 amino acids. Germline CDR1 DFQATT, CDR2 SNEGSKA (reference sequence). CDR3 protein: CSASRQEITEAFF. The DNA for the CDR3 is TGCAGTGCTAGTAGACAGGAAATAACTGAAGCTTTCTTT.

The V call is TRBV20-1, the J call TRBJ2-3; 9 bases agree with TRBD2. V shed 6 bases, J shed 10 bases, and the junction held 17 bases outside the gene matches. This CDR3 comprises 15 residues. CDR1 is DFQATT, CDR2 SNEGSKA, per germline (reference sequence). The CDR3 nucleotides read TGCAGTGCGAGTACACCGGGACTAGCTATCGGCGCGCAGTATTTT. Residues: CSASTPGLAIGAQYF.

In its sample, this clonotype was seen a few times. CDR3 loop: CASSVAPDRVGETQYF. The CDR3 DNA is TGTGCCAGCAGCGTAGCACCGGACAGGGTGGGAGAGACCCAGTACTTC. The J gene is TRBJ2-5, the V gene TRBV9, with 8 bases fitting TRBD1. The CDR3 totals 16 residues. Trimming at V came to 0 bases and at J to 4 bases, leaving 8 bases not matched to a gene. The germline V gene has CDR1 SGDLS and CDR2 YYNGEE.

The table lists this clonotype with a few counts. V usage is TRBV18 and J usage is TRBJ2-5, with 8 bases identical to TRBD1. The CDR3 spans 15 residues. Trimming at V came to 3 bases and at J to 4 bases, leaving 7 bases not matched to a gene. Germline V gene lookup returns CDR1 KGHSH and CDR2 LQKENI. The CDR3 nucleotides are TGTGCCAGCTCACCCCGGACAGGGAAAGGAGAGACCCAGTACTTC. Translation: CASSPRTGKGETQYF.

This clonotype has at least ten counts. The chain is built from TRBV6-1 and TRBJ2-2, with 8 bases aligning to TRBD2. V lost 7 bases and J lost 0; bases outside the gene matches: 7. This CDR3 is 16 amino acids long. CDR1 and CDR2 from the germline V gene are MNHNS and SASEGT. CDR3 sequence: CASISGGAPNTGELFF. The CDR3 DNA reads TGTGCCAGCATAAGCGGGGGTGCCCCGAACACCGGGGAGCTGTTTTTT.

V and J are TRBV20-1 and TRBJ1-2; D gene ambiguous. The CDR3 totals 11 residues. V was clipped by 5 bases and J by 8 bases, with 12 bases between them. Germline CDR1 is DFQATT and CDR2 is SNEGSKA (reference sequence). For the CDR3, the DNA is TGCAGTGCTGTTTTGAAGGGCGGCTACACCTTC. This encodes CSAVLKGGYTF.

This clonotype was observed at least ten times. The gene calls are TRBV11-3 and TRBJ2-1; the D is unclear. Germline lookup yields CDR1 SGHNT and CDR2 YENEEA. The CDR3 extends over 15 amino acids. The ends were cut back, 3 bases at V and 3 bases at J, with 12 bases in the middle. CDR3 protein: CASSLGYVSYNEQFF. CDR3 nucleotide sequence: TGTGCCAGCAGCTTGGGCTACGTAAGCTACAATGAGCAGTTCTTC.

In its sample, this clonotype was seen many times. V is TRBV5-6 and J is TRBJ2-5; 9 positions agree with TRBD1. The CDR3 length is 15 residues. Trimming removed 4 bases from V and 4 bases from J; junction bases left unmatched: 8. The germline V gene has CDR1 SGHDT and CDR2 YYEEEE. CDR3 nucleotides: TGTGCCAGCAGCACTACAGGGGGCGTGGGAGAGACCCAGTACTTC. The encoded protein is CASSTTGGVGETQYF.

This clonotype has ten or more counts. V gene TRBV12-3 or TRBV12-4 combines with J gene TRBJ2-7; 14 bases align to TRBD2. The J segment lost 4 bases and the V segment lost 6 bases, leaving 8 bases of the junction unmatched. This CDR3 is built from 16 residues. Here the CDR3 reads CASRGLAGGGRYEQYF. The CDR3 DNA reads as TGTGCCAGCAGAGGACTAGCGGGAGGTGGAAGATACGAGCAGTACTTC.

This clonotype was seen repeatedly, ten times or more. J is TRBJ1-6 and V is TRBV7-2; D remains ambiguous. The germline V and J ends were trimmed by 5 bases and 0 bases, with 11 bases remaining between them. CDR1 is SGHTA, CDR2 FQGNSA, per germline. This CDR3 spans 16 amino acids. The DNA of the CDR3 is TGTGCCAGCAGCCCCGTCTTCAGCTCCTATAATTCACCCCTCCACTTT. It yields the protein CASSPVFSSYNSPLHF. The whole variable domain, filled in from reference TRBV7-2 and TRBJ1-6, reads GAGVSQSPSNKVTEKGKDVELRCDPISGHTALYWYRQSLGQGLEFLIYFQGNSAPDKSGLPSDRFSAERTGGSVSTLTIQRTQQEDSAVYLCASSPVFSSYNSPLHFGNGTRLTVT.

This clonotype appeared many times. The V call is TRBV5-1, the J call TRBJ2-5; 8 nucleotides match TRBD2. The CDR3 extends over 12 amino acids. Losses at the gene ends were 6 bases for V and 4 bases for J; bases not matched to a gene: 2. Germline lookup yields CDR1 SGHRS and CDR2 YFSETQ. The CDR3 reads CASNGLAETQYF. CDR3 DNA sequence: TGCGCCAGCAACGGACTAGCAGAGACCCAGTACTTC.

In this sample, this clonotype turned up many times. The CDR3 DNA reads as TGTGCCAGCAGCGGTGCTAGCGGGACAGATACGCAGTATTTT. It is translated as CASSGASGTDTQYF. The rearrangement uses TRBV9 and TRBJ2-3, with 8 bases matching TRBD2. CDR3 length equals 14 residues. The trim removed 3 bases at V and 3 bases at J, leaving 3 bases unmatched. Germline V lookup: CDR1 SGDLS, CDR2 YYNGEE.

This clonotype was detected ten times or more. CDR3 loop: CASSYGSGRADEQFF. In DNA, the CDR3 is TGTGCCAGCAGTTACGGGAGCGGGAGGGCCGATGAGCAGTTCTTC. J is TRBJ2-1 and V is TRBV6-2 or TRBV6-3; 10 positions match TRBD2. This CDR3 is built from 15 residues. Looked up from germline, CDR1 is MNHEY and CDR2 is SVGEGT. V dropped 2 bases and J dropped 8; count of bases not matched to a gene: 6.

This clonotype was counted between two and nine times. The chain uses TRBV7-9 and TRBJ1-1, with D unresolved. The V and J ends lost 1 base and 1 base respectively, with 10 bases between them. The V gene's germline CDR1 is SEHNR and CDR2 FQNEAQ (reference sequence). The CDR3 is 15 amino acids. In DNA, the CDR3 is TGTGCCAGCAGCTTAGTGTGGTCAGGGAACACTGAAGCTTTCTTT. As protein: CASSLVWSGNTEAFF.

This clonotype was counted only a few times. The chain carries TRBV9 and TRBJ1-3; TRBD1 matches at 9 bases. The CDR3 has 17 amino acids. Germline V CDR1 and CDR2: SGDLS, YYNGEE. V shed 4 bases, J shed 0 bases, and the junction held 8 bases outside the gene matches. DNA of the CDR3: TGTGCCAGCAGCCCCCGACAGGGGGGCCTCTCTGGAAACACCATATATTTT. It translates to CASSPRQGGLSGNTIYF.

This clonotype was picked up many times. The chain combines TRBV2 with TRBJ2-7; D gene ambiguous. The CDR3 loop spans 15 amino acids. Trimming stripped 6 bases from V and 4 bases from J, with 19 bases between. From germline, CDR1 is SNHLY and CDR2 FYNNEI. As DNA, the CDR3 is TGTGCCAGCAGAAGGCTGACGGATGGAGTTTACGAGCAGTACTTC. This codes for CASRRLTDGVYEQYF. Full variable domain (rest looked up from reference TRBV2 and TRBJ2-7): EPEVTQTPSHQVTQMGQEVILRCVPISNHLYFYWYRQILGQKVEFLVSFYNNEISEKSEIFDDQFSVERPDGSNFTLKIRSTKLEDSAMYFCASRRLTDGVYEQYFGPGTRLTVT.